The text below deals with one T cell receptor (beta chain). Its matching antigen is unknown. The V gene's germline CDR1 is MDHEN and CDR2 SYDVKM. Trimming cost V 3 bases and J 1 base, with 9 bases left between them. CDR3 length equals 14 residues. The source of the sample is a study of shared clonotypes between healthy human individuals. Broader study findings: Some clonotypes were shared by all four sorted-subset donors, while others were not shared. The non-shared ones had lower generation probabilities than the shared ones.

The repertoire was sequenced with immunoSEQ multiplex PCR; TCRdb's copy has only in-frame clones and lacks some. In the table there are 2 million to 2.5 million clones, over 90% of which are singletons. This TCR derives from a man aged 18-30 years in good health. Some clones in this sample may be carry-over from other donors' samples. The chain recombines TRBV28 with TRBJ1-1; TRBD1 is a possible D gene (5 bases). Sequencing was carried out using naive CD4+ T cells from PBMCs. The sample's subset: CD45RA+ positively selected. CDR3 sequence: CASSLAGKNTEAFF. CDR3 nucleotides: TGTGCCAGCAGTTTGGCAGGGAAGAACACTGAAGCTTTCTTT.